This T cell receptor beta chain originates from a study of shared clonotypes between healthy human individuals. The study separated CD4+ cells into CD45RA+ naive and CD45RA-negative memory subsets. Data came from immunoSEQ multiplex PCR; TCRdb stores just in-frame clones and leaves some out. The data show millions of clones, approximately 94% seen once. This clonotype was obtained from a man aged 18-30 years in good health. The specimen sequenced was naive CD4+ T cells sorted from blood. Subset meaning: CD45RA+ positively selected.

The CDR3 DNA is TGTGCCAGCACCAAGGACAGCCTTAATTCACCCCTCCACTTT. Protein: CASTKDSLNSPLHF. The chain joins TRBV6-5 to TRBJ1-6; perhaps TRBD1 as D (6 bases). Looked up from germline, CDR1 is MNHEY and CDR2 is SVGAGI. Trimming removed 7 bases from V and 6 bases from J, with 13 bases in between. The CDR3 has 14 residues.